The clone carrying this TCR beta chain is classed as medium-sized. Its antigen remains unknown. The PCR used 60 Vbeta and 13 Jbeta primers. TCRdb keeps only in-frame clones here, not all; method: immunoSEQ multiplex PCR. The sample gives some 90,000 clones, 55% to 75% of which show up once; less than 2.5% is in the top ten. This record comes from a study of cytomegalovirus exposure and HLA in healthy donors. The CDR3 totals 14 residues. Germline CDR1 reads KGHSH; CDR2 reads LQKENI. V shed 5 bases and J 7 bases; nucleotides not matched to a gene: 11. Study-level findings and limits: Reports state that TCR beta sequences accurately predicted most subjects' HLA-A and HLA-B alleles. In a later analysis, TCR beta V- and J-gene trimming was associated with a missense DCLRE1C variant. Most CMV-associated TCR beta chains were later found to appear HLA-restricted. Relative to the roughly 700-donor mean, N-insertions were reportedly fewer in an Asian-associated ancestry cluster in a later analysis.

The origin of this receptor is a middle-aged man in good health and CMV-seronegative. The chain uses TRBV18 and TRBJ2-7; 7 nucleotides match TRBD2. The sample was PBMCs. The CDR3 protein is CASSSGEGSREQYF. CDR3 DNA sequence: TGTGCCAGCTCAAGTGGGGAGGGCTCGAGGGAGCAGTACTTC.